This T cell receptor beta chain was identified during a study of cytomegalovirus exposure and HLA in healthy donors. This CDR3 is built from 15 residues. V lost 5 bases to trimming and J lost 8 bases; unmatched junction nucleotides: 11. The germline CDR1 and CDR2 sequences are MRHNA and SNTAGT. PCR amplification relied on 60 Vbeta primers (plus 13 Jbeta primers). The data were produced by immunoSEQ multiplex PCR, yet TCRdb's version contains in-frame clones alone and is incomplete. This table holds about 180,000 clones, roughly 75% found once. The chain employs TRBV6-4 and TRBJ2-1; TRBD2 matches at 8 bases. Sequenced material: PBMCs. This receptor was taken from a man in his forties in good health and CMV-seronegative. The DNA for the CDR3 is TGTGCCAGCAGTTCTATGCGGGGGGCCGGGCATGAGCAGTTCTTC. This sequence encodes CASSSMRGAGHEQFF.